This T cell receptor (beta chain) was captured in a study of T cell responses to AZD1222 COVID-19 vaccine. In the study overall: Pooling covered second doses at about 4 or about 12 weeks.

Using immunoSEQ multiplex PCR, the repertoire was profiled, and TCRdb retains in-frame clones only, with some absent. Of about 130,000 clones detected, approximately 94% appear once; the ten largest clones hold around 7%. V lost 6 bases and J 4 bases, leaving 10 bases between the germline ends. This CDR3 has 12 amino acids. In germline, CDR1 is SQVTM, CDR2 ANQGSEA. The sequencing used peripheral blood, collected on day 0 of AZD1222 vaccination. This chain links TRBV29-1 with TRBJ2-4; possibly TRBD1 for D (6 bases). This TCR was recovered from an adult in good health. DNA for the CDR3: TGCAGCGTCGAGGGGGTTAAAAACATTCAGTACTTC. This codes for CSVEGVKNIQYF.